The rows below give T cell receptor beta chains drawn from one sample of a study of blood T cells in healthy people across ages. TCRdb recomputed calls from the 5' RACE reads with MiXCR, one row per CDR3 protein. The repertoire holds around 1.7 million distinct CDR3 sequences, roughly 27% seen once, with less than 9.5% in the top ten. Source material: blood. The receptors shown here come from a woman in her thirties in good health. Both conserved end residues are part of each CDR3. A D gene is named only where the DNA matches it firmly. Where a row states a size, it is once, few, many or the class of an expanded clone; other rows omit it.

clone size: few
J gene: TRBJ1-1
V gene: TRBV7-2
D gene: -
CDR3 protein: CASSLGPLNTEVFF
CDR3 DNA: TGTGCCAGCAGCCTTGGGCCTCTGAACACTGAAGTTTTCTTT

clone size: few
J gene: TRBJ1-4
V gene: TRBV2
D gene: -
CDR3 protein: CASSGGQKLFF
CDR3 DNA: TGTGCCAGCAGTGGGGGTCAAAAACTGTTTTTT

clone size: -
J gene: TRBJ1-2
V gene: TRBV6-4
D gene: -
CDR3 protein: CASSDFGVLFHGYTF
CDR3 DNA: TGTGCCAGCAGTGACTTTGGTGTTCTCTTCCATGGCTACACCTTC

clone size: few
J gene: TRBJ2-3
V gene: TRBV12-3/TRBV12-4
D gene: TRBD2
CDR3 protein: CASRPPTSGGTDTQYF
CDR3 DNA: TGTGCCAGCAGACCCCCGACTAGCGGGGGGACAGATACGCAGTATTTT

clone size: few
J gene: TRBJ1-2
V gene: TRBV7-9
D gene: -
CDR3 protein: CASSFKGNYTF
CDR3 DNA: TGTGCCAGCAGCTTCAAGGGAAACTACACCTTC

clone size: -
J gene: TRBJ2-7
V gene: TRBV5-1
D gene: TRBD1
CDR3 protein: CASSRDRGPPPTYEQYF
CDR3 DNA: TGCGCCAGCAGCCGGGACAGGGGGCCCCCCCCCACCTACGAGCAGTACTTC

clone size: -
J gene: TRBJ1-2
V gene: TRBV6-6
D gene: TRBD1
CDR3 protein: CASRQGASFHTF
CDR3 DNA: TGTGCCAGTCGACAGGGGGCTTCTTTCCACACCTTC

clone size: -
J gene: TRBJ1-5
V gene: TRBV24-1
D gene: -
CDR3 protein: CATSASNQPQHF
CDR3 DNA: TGTGCCACCAGTGCTAGCAATCAGCCCCAGCATTTT

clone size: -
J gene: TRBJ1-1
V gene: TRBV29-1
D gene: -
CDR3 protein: CSVTEGVRGEAFF
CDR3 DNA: TGCAGCGTTACTGAAGGGGTAAGAGGCGAAGCTTTCTTT

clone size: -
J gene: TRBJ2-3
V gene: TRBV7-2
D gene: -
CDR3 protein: CASSGGLSGTQYF
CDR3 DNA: TGTGCCAGCAGCGGCGGACTATCAGGTACGCAGTATTTT

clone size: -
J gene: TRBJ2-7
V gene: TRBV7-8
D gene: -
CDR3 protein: CASSRGPNSYEQYF
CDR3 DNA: TGTGCCAGCAGCCGGGGGCCCAATTCCTACGAGCAGTACTTC

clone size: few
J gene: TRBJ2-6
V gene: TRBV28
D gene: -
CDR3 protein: CASSPVSGSPGANVLTF
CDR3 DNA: TGTGCCAGCAGTCCAGTCTCAGGGTCCCCTGGGGCCAACGTCCTGACTTTC

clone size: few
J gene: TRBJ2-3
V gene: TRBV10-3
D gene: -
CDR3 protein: CAISEDSTTTDTQYF
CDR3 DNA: TGTGCCATCAGTGAGGACAGTACGACCACAGATACGCAGTATTTT

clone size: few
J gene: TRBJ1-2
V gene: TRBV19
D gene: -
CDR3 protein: CASSTSGVHGYTF
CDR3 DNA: TGTGCCAGTAGTACTTCGGGGGTTCATGGCTACACCTTC

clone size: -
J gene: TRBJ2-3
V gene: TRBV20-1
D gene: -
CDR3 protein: CSAPVSGFYTSTDTQYF
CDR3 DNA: TGCAGTGCTCCTGTCAGCGGGTTCTATACTAGCACAGATACGCAGTATTTT

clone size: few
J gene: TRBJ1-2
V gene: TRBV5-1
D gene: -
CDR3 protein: CVSSPEGGSGYTF
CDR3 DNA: TGCGTCAGCAGCCCCGAGGGGGGTTCCGGCTACACCTTC

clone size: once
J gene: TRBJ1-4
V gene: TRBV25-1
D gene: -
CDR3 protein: CASSGSFLTNEKLFF
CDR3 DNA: TGTGCCAGCAGTGGGTCATTCTTAACTAATGAAAAACTGTTTTTT

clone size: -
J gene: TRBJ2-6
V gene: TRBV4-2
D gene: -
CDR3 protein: CASSQDPGRHSGANVLTF
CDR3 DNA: TGTGCCAGCAGCCAAGATCCCGGACGCCATTCGGGGGCCAACGTCCTGACTTTC

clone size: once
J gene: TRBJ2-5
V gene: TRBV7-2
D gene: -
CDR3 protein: CASSQGRGRSEQYF
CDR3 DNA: TGTGCCAGCAGCCAAGGTCGGGGCCGGAGTGAGCAGTACTTC

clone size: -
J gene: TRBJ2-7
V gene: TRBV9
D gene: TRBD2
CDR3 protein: CASSIASGSSYEQYF
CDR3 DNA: TGTGCCAGCAGCATTGCTAGCGGGAGCTCCTACGAGCAGTACTTC